The 13 T cell receptor beta chains below come from one sample, sequenced in a study of early T cells in non-severe SARS-CoV-2 infection. A single record per CDR3 protein comes from TCRdb applying MiXCR to the 5' RACE reads. The repertoire holds tens of thousands of distinct CDR3 sequences, roughly 10% seen once, with approximately 4.2% in the top ten. Sequencing input: whole blood. The receptors stem from an adult who was a healthcare worker with PCR-confirmed SARS-CoV-2 infection or an uninfected control (not recorded which).

The table lists this clonotype with a few counts. The V gene is TRBV24-1, the J gene TRBJ2-1; 10 nucleotides align to TRBD2. The CDR3 covers 13 residues. Germline trimming cut 4 bases from V and 10 bases from J; bases unmatched to any gene: 3. Looked up from germline, CDR1 is KGHDR and CDR2 is SFDVKD. CDR3: CATSDLAGAEQFF. CDR3 in DNA: TGTGCCACCAGTGACCTAGCGGGAGCGGAGCAGTTCTTC.

There are many counts of this clonotype. The V gene is TRBV7-2, the J gene TRBJ1-2; TRBD1 aligns across 9 bases. In germline, CDR1 is SGHTA, CDR2 FQGNSA. V lost 6 bases, J lost 5 bases, and 7 bases stayed unmatched. CDR3 length: 14 amino acids. CDR3 loop: CASSQTGTGYGYTF. CDR3 DNA sequence: TGTGCCAGCAGTCAAACCGGGACAGGGTATGGCTACACCTTC.

The J gene is TRBJ2-2, the V gene TRBV9; 12 bases are shared with TRBD2. Germline V gene data show CDR1 as SGDLS and CDR2 as YYNGEE. Trimming took 2 bases from V and 5 from J; bases not matched to a gene: 4. The length of the CDR3 is 16 residues. The CDR3 protein is CASSVLAGGSTGELFF. The CDR3 DNA follows: TGTGCCAGCAGCGTGCTAGCGGGAGGGTCTACCGGGGAGCTGTTTTTT.

This clonotype came up many times. This sequence joins TRBV7-2 and TRBJ2-7; 8 bases match TRBD2. This CDR3 region has 16 residues. Germline V gives CDR1 SGHTA, CDR2 FQGNSA. The ends lost 5 bases at V and 3 bases at J; junction bases unmatched: 12. The CDR3 sequence: CASSILYSGTRYEQYF. The CDR3 nucleotides are TGTGCCAGCAGCATACTCTATAGCGGGACCCGCTACGAGCAGTACTTC.

The gene calls are TRBV19 and TRBJ2-1, with 13 bases aligning to TRBD2. V dropped 4 bases and J dropped 7; count of bases not matched to a gene: 7. Germline CDR1 is LNHDA and CDR2 is SQIVND (reference sequence). The CDR3 is 16 amino acids. CDR3 sequence: CASSSWTSGSLNEQFF. CDR3 nucleotides: TGTGCCAGTAGTAGTTGGACTAGCGGGAGCTTAAATGAGCAGTTCTTC.

The CDR3 nucleotides are TGCAGCGTTGAAGAACAGGGGAACACTGAAGCTTTCTTT. Its protein product is CSVEEQGNTEAFF. The chain carries TRBV29-1 and TRBJ1-1; maybe TRBD1 (6 bases). Germline V CDR1 and CDR2: SQVTM, ANQGSEA. CDR3 length: 13 residues. Trimming removed 0 bases from V and 1 base from J, with 6 bases in between.

This clonotype appeared a few times. The chain employs TRBV28 and TRBJ1-1, with a tentative D call TRBD1 (6 bases). With 5 bases removed from V and 2 bases from J, the gap between germline ends came to 12 bases. CDR3 size: 14 residues. The germline gives CDR1 MDHEN, CDR2 SYDVKM. The CDR3, as DNA: TGTGCCAGCAGTCCCTACAGGGTTAACACTGAAGCTTTCTTT. Its translation is CASSPYRVNTEAFF. The full variable domain, completed using reference TRBV28 and TRBJ1-1, is DVKVTQSSRYLVKRTGEKVFLECVQDMDHENMFWYRQDPGLGLRLIYFSYDVKMKEKGDIPEGYSVSREKKERFSLILESASTNQTSMYLCASSPYRVNTEAFFGQGTRLTVV.

This clonotype was observed a few times. This chain's CDR3 is CASSLRQAHQPQHF. The DNA for the CDR3 is TGTGCCAGTAGTTTGCGGCAGGCTCATCAGCCCCAGCATTTT. V gene TRBV19 combines with J gene TRBJ1-5; D is undetermined. V was pared by 5 bases and J by 5 bases, with 13 bases between. The CDR3 totals 14 residues. Germline V gene lookup returns CDR1 LNHDA and CDR2 SQIVND (reference sequence).

This clonotype was seen more than once but under ten times. The J gene is TRBJ2-6, the V gene TRBV7-2, with D possibly matching TRBD2 (7 bases). V was clipped by 4 bases and J by 4 bases, with 14 bases between them. In germline, CDR1 is SGHTA, CDR2 FQGNSA. CDR3 size: 16 residues. In DNA, the CDR3 is TGTGCCAGCAGCTGGGCCGCGGGGGCCGGGGCCAACGTCCTGACTTTC. Translation gives CASSWAAGAGANVLTF.

This clonotype was detected ten times or more. This rearrangement joins TRBV3-1 to TRBJ2-1; no clear D gene. V gave up 4 bases and J gave up 0 bases, with 10 bases separating them. Germline values: CDR1 LGHDT, CDR2 YNNKEL (reference sequence). The CDR3 contains 15 residues. This chain's CDR3 is CASSPLFTSYNEQFF. CDR3 coding DNA: TGTGCCAGCAGCCCGCTTTTCACCTCCTACAATGAGCAGTTCTTC.

V and J are TRBV30 and TRBJ2-1, with 7 positions matching TRBD1. Germline lookup yields CDR1 GTSNPN and CDR2 SVGIG (reference sequence). The V segment lost 7 bases and the J segment 4 bases; nucleotides outside the gene matches: 10. The CDR3 is made up of 14 amino acids. The CDR3 region has the DNA TGTGCCTATAACACAGGGGTCTCTTACAATGAGCAGTTCTTC. Translating gives CAYNTGVSYNEQFF.

This clonotype was observed many times. The chain is built from TRBV20-1 and TRBJ2-1; 10 positions agree with TRBD2. The V and J ends lost 5 bases and 6 bases, in that order; junction bases with no gene match: 10. Germline CDR1 and CDR2: DFQATT and SNEGSKA (reference sequence). The CDR3 is 15 amino acids. As DNA, the CDR3 is TGCAGTGCTCGCGCCCTAGCGGGAGAGATCAATGAGCAGTTCTTC. Protein sequence: CSARALAGEINEQFF.

This clonotype was observed a few times. The rearrangement joins TRBV28 to TRBJ2-5; D is unresolved. V lost 3 bases and J 3 bases, leaving 2 bases between the germline ends. The CDR3 totals 11 residues. Germline values: CDR1 MDHEN, CDR2 SYDVKM. The CDR3 reads CASSLKETQYF. CDR3 sequence (DNA): TGTGCCAGCAGTTTGAAAGAGACCCAGTACTTC.